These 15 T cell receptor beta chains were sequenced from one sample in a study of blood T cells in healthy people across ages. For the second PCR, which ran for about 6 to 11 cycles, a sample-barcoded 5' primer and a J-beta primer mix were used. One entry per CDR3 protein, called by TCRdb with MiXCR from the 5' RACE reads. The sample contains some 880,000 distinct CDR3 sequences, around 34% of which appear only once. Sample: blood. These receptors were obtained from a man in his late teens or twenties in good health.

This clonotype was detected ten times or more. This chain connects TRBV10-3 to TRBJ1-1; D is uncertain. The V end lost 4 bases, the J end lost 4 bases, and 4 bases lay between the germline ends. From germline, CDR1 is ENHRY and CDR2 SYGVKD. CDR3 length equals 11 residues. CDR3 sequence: CAISGGTEAFF. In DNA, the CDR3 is TGTGCCATCAGTGGAGGCACTGAAGCTTTCTTT.

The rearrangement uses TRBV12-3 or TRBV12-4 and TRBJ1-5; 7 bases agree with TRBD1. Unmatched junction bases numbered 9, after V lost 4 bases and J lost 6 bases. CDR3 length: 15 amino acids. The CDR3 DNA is TGTGCCAGCAGTTCATCGACAGGGTCGTTTCAGCCCCAGCATTTT. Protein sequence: CASSSSTGSFQPQHF.

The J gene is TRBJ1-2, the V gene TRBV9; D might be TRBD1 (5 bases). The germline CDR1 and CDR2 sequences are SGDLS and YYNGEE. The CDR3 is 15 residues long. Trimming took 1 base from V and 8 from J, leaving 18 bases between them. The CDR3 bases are TGTGCCAGCAGCGTAACTATGGGGGTGGGGGAGGGCTACACCTTC. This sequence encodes CASSVTMGVGEGYTF.

This CDR3 is CASREGQGLSNQPQHF. CDR3 coding DNA: TGTGCCAGCCGTGAAGGACAGGGGCTTAGCAATCAGCCCCAGCATTTT. The genes are TRBV7-2 and TRBJ1-5; TRBD1 agrees at 9 bases. The V segment lost 8 bases and the J segment 0 bases; nucleotides outside the gene matches: 8. The germline CDR1 and CDR2 sequences are SGHTA and FQGNSA. The CDR3 totals 16 residues.

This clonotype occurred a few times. The CDR3 coding sequence is TGTGCCAGCAGTTTCTGGGAAGGAAACACTGAAGCTTTCTTT. This translates into CASSFWEGNTEAFF. This chain connects TRBV12-3 or TRBV12-4 to TRBJ1-1; no clear D gene. Trimming removed 3 bases from V and 2 bases from J, with 10 bases in between. The CDR3 totals 14 residues.

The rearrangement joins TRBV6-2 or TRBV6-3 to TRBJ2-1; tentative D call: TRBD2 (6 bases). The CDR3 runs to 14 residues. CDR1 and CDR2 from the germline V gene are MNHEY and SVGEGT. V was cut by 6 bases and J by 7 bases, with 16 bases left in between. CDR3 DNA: TGTGCCAGCAGGGGCGGGGTCCAAACAAATGAGCAGTTCTTC. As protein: CASRGGVQTNEQFF.

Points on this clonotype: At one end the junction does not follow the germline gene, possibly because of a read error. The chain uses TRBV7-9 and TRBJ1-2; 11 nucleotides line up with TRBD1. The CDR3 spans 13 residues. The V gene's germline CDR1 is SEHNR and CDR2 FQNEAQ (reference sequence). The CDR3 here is CVSSDGTGGGYTF. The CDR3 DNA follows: TGTGTCAGCAGCGACGGGACAGGGGGTGGCTACACCTTC.

The CDR3 loop reads CASRPTGVGYEQYF. The CDR3, as DNA: TGCGCCAGCAGACCAACAGGGGTAGGGTACGAGCAGTACTTC. The chain has TRBV5-1 and TRBJ2-5; 7 bases map to TRBD1. The J call may be wrong; the DNA end is better matched by TRBJ2-7. There are 14 residues in the CDR3. CDR1 SGHRS and CDR2 YFSETQ come from the germline V gene.

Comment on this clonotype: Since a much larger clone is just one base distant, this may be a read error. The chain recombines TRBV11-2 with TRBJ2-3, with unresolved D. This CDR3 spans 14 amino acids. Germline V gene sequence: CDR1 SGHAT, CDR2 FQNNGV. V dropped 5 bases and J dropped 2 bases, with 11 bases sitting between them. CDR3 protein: CASSVSSITDTQYF. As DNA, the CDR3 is TGTGCCAGCAGCGTGTCCTCTATCACAGATACGCAGTATTTT.

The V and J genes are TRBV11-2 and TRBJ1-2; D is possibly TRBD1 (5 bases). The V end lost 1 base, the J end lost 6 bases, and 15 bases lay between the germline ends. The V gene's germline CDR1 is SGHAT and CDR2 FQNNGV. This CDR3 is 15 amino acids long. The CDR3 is CASSLGPGPRDGYTF. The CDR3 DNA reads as TGTGCCAGCAGCTTAGGGCCGGGGCCGAGGGATGGCTACACCTTC.

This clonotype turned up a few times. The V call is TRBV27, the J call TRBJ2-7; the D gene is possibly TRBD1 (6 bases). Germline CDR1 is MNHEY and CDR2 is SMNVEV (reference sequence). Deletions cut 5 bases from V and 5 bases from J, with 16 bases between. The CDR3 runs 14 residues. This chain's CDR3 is CASSPATGIHEQYF. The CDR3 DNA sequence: TGTGCCAGCAGTCCCGCGACAGGTATCCACGAGCAGTACTTC.

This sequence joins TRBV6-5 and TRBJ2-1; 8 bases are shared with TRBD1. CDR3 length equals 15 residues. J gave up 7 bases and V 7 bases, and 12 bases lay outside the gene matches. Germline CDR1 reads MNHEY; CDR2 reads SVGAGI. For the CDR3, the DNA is TGTGCCAGCACCCTTACAGGGGGGTCCTTTAATGAGCAGTTCTTC. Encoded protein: CASTLTGGSFNEQFF.

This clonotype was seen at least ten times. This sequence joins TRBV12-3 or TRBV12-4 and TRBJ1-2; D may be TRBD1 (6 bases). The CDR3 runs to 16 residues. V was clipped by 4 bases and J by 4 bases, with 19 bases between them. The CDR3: CASSSGTGASGYGYTF. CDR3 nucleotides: TGTGCCAGCAGTTCCGGGACGGGGGCGTCGGGCTATGGCTACACCTTC.

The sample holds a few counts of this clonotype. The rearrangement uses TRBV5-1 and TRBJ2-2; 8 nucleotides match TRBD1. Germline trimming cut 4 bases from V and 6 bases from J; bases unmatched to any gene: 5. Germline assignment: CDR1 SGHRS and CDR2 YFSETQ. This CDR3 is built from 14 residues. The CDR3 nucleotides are TGCGCCAGCAGCCTGGACAGGGCCCCCGGGGAGCTGTTTTTT. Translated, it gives CASSLDRAPGELFF.

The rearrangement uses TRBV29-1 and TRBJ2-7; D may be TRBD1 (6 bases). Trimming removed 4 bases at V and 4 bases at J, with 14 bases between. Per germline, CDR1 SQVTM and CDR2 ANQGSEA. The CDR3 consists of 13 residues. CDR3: CSVVGQTDYEQYF. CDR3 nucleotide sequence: TGCAGCGTTGTTGGACAGACCGATTACGAGCAGTACTTC.